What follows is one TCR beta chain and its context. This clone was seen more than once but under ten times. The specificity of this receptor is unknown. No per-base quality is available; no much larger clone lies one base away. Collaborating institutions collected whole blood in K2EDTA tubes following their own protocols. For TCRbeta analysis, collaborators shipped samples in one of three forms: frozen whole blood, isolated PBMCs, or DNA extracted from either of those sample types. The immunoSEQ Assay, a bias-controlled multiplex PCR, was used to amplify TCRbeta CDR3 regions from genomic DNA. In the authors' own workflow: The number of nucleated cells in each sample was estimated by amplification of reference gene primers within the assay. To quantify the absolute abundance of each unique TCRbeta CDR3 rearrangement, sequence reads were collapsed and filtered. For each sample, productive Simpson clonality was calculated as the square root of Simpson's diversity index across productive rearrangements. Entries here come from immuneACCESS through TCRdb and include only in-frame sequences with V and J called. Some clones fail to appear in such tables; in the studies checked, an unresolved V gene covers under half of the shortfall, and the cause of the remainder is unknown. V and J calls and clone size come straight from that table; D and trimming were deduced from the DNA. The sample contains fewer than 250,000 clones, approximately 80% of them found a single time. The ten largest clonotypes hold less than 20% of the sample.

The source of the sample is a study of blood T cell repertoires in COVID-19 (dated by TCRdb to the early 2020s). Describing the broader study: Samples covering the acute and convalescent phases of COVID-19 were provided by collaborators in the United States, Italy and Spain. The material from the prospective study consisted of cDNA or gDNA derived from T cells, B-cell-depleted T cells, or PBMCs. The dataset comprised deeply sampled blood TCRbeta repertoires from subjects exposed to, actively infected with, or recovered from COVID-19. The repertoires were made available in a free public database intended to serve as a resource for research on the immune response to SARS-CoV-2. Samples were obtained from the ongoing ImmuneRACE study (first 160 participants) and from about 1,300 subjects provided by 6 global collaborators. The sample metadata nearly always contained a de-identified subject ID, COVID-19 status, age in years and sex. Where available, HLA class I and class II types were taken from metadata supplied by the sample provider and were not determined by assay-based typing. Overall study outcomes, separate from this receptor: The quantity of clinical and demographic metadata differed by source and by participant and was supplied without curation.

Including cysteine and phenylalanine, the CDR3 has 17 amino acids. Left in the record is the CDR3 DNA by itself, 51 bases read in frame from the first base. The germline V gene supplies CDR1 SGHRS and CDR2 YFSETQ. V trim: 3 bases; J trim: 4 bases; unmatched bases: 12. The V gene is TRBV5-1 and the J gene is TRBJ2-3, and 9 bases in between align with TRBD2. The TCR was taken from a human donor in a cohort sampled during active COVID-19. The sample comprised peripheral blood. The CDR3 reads CASSSRASGKGADTQYF. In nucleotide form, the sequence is TGCGCCAGCAGCTCCAGGGCTAGCGGGAAAGGAGCAGATACGCAGTATTTT. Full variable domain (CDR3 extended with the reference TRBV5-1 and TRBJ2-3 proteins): KAGVTQTPRYLIKTRGQQVTLSCSPISGHRSVSWYQQTPGQGLQFLFEYFSETQRNKGNFPGRFSGRQFSNSRSEMNVSTLELGDSALYLCASSSRASGKGADTQYFGPGTRLTVL.